The 5 T cell receptor beta chains reported below all come from one sample, sequenced in a study of blood T cell repertoires in COVID-19. Only in-frame clones appear in the TCRdb table, and some are missing; sequencing was by immunoSEQ multiplex PCR. The sample has roughly 260,000 clones, around four fifths seen once. Sequencing input: peripheral blood. The receptors were gathered from a woman aged 40-49 years with active or convalescent COVID-19.

The V call is TRBV15, the J call TRBJ1-1, with D unresolved. CDR1 and CDR2 from the germline V gene are LNHNV and YYDKDF (reference sequence). The V end lost 8 bases, the J end lost 4 bases, and 17 bases lay between the germline ends. The CDR3 loop spans 14 amino acids. The CDR3 DNA sequence: TGTGCCACCCGGTTTGGTGAGCTGCCCACTGAAGCTTTCTTT. This encodes CATRFGELPTEAFF.

This rearrangement joins TRBV5-6 to TRBJ1-5, with D maybe TRBD1 (6 bases). V was cut by 0 bases and J by 2 bases, with 6 bases left in between. Per germline, CDR1 SGHDT and CDR2 YYEEEE. The CDR3 contains 14 residues. The CDR3 loop reads CASSLDRGNQPQHF. CDR3 nucleotide sequence: TGTGCCAGCAGCTTGGACAGGGGCAATCAGCCCCAGCATTTT.

The chain employs TRBV11-2 and TRBJ2-1; D is uncertain. There are 14 residues in the CDR3. CDR1 is SGHAT, CDR2 FQNNGV, per germline. V shed 1 base and J shed 9 bases, with 13 bases lying between them. In nucleotides, the CDR3 is TGTGCCAGCAGCTTAGGGTTCCGTTTCGGTGAGCAGTTCTTC. Residues: CASSLGFRFGEQFF.

The chain uses TRBV6-5 and TRBJ1-1, with TRBD1 as a possible D gene (5 bases). Per germline, CDR1 MNHEY and CDR2 SVGAGI. V was trimmed by 7 bases and J by 2 bases, leaving 11 bases between them. CDR3 length equals 13 residues. CDR3 amino acids: CASTHRSNTEAFF. CDR3 DNA sequence: TGTGCCAGCACCCACAGGTCCAACACTGAAGCTTTCTTT.

The J gene is TRBJ1-4, the V gene TRBV30, with TRBD1 matching 7 bases. Looked up from germline, CDR1 is GTSNPN and CDR2 is SVGIG (reference sequence). This CDR3 contains 13 residues. The V and J ends lost 4 bases and 8 bases, in that order; junction bases with no gene match: 7. The CDR3 reads CAWTRTGGEKLFF. As DNA, the CDR3 is TGTGCCTGGACCCGGACAGGCGGGGAAAAACTGTTTTTT.